Following are 9 T cell receptor beta chains from one sample sequenced in a study of blood T cell repertoires in COVID-19 (dated by TCRdb to 2018 to 2021). Receptors were amplified or captured by the immunoSEQ multiplex PCR assay. The source is immuneACCESS, and TCRdb retained only in-frame sequences with V and J called. Part of the clones is not carried over; for the studies checked, unresolved V genes explain less than half of this, and the remainder is unexplained. The sample table records about 140,000 clones; around nine tenths of these occur just once. The top ten clonotypes cover roughly a tenth of the sample. Sequencing was performed on peripheral blood. The receptors were sampled from a man aged 45-65 years with active or convalescent COVID-19.

The chain joins TRBV15 to TRBJ1-2, with unresolved D. The CDR3 sequence is 13 residues long. V was trimmed by 0 bases and J by 8 bases, leaving 10 bases between them. Germline CDR1 and CDR2: LNHNV and YYDKDF (reference sequence). The CDR3 sequence: CATSRDPDFGYTF. CDR3 coding DNA: TGTGCCACCAGCAGAGATCCCGACTTCGGCTACACCTTC. Full variable domain (remainder filled in from reference TRBV15 and TRBJ1-2): DAMVIQNPRYQVTQFGKPVTLSCSQTLNHNVMYWYQQKSSQAPKLLFHYYDKDFNNEADTPDNFQSRRPNTSFCFLDIRSPGLGDTAMYLCATSRDPDFGYTFGSGTRLTVV.

This chain links TRBV28 with TRBJ1-1, with 8 bases matching TRBD1. Germline assignment: CDR1 MDHEN and CDR2 SYDVKM. The J segment lost 4 bases and the V segment lost 2 bases, leaving 0 bases of the junction unmatched. The length of the CDR3 is 13 residues. The CDR3 coding sequence is TGTGCCAGCAGTTTACAGGGGGCCACTGAAGCTTTCTTT. Translated: CASSLQGATEAFF.

This CDR3 reads CASSWTGRGTEAFF. CDR3 nucleotide sequence: TGTGCCAGCAGCTGGACAGGGCGGGGTACTGAAGCTTTCTTT. The V and J genes are TRBV5-5 and TRBJ1-1, with TRBD1 matching 8 bases. Trimming took 3 bases from V and 5 from J; bases not matched to a gene: 6. Germline values: CDR1 SGHKS, CDR2 YYEKEE (reference sequence). This CDR3 has 14 residues.

The chain couples TRBV9 to TRBJ2-2; D remains ambiguous. V lost 4 bases to trimming and J lost 8 bases, with 21 bases between them. This CDR3 is built from 16 residues. Per the germline V gene, CDR1 is SGDLS and CDR2 is YYNGEE. The CDR3 DNA reads TGTGCCAGCAGCCCGCCGTCGTCATTCTCTACTGGGGAGCTGTTTTTT. Amino acid sequence: CASSPPSSFSTGELFF.

This clone has only one observation. V usage is TRBV5-1 and J usage is TRBJ2-3; D remains ambiguous. The V end lost 5 bases, the J end lost 0 bases, and 13 bases lay between the germline ends. The length of the CDR3 is 15 residues. The V gene's germline CDR1 is SGHRS and CDR2 YFSETQ. CDR3 protein: CASRSEALSTDTQYF. The CDR3 coding sequence is TGCGCCAGCAGAAGTGAAGCGTTGAGCACAGATACGCAGTATTTT.

The chain has TRBV14 and TRBJ1-6; D not certain. The CDR3 is made up of 13 amino acids. The V and J ends lost 1 base and 13 bases respectively, with 11 bases between them. The germline gives CDR1 SGHDN, CDR2 FVKESK. CDR3 DNA sequence: TGTGCCAGCAGCCAAGTAGAGGGTCTGCCCCTCCACTTT. Amino acid sequence: CASSQVEGLPLHF. The full variable domain, its missing parts supplied by reference TRBV14 and TRBJ1-6, is EAGVTQFPSHSVIEKGQTVTLRCDPISGHDNLYWYRRVMGKEIKFLLHFVKESKQDESGMPNNRFLAERTGGTYSTLKVQPAELEDSGVYFCASSQVEGLPLHFGNGTRLTVT.

The chain uses TRBV4-1 and TRBJ1-4; no clear D. The V gene lost 1 base and the J gene lost 5 bases, with 8 bases spanning the gap. Germline lookup yields CDR1 MGHRA and CDR2 YSYEKL. CDR3 length: 14 amino acids. The DNA for the CDR3 is TGCGCCAGCAGCCAAGTACGCCAGAATGAAAAACTGTTTTTT. Translated: CASSQVRQNEKLFF.

CDR3 sequence reads: CASSPLQGNSGNTIYF. The CDR3 nucleotides are TGTGCCAGCTCACCGTTACAGGGCAACTCTGGAAACACCATATATTTT. The chain recombines TRBV18 with TRBJ1-3; possibly TRBD1 for D (6 bases). The CDR3 consists of 16 residues. Germline CDR1 and CDR2: KGHSH and LQKENI. V was shortened by 3 bases and J by 0 bases, with 12 bases between the two germline ends.

On this clone itself: The junction and the germline gene differ at one end; a read error may be behind it. CDR3 coding DNA: TGTGCCACCAGTGATTGGACAGGGGGGCTGTTTTTT. Residues: CATSDWTGGLFF. V gene TRBV24-1 combines with J gene TRBJ2-2; TRBD1 aligns across 10 bases. CDR1 is KGHDR and CDR2 is SFDVKD in the germline V gene. The CDR3 totals 12 residues.